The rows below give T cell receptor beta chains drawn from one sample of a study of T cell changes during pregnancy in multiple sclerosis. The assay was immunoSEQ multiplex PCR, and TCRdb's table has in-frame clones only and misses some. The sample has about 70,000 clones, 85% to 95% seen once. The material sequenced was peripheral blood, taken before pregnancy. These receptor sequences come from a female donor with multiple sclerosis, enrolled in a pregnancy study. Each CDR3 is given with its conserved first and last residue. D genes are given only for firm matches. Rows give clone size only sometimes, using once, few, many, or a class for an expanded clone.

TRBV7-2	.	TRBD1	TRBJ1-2	TGTGCCAGCAGCCTAAGTAGCGGGACAGTCTTCTATGGCTACACCTTC	CASSLSSGTVFYGYTF
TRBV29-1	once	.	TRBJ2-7	TGCAGCGTTGCCACAGACTCCTACGAGCAGTACTTC	CSVATDSYEQYF
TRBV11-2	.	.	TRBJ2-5	TGTGCCAGCAGCTACCGGGGAGAGACCCAGTACTTC	CASSYRGETQYF
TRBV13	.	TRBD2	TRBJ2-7	TGTGCCAGCAGCGTACGGGGACTAGCGGCGACTTACGAGCAGTACTTC	CASSVRGLAATYEQYF
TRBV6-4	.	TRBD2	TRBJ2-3	TGTGCCAGCAGTGCGGGAGGGCACACAGATACGCAGTATTTT	CASSAGGHTDTQYF
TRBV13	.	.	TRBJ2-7	TGTGCCAGCAGCTTAGGTCCCCAGCGTGAGCAGTACTTC	CASSLGPQREQYF
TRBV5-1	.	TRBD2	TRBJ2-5	TGCGCCAGCAGCTTGGGAGCGGGAGGGGGCCAAGAGACCCAGTACTTC	CASSLGAGGGQETQYF
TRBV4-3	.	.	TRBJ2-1	TGCGCCAGCAGCCCTACTAGAGGCAATGAGCAGTTCTTC	CASSPTRGNEQFF
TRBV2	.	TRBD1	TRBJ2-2	TGTGCCACTTTCGACAGGGGGAGGACCGGGGAGCTGTTTTTT	CATFDRGRTGELFF
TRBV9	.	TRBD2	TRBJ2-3	TGTGCCAGCAGCGCTAGCGGGAGGGCCAACACAGATACGCAGTATTTT	CASSASGRANTDTQYF